The present entry profiles one T cell receptor beta chain with its context. Participant ages covered roughly 18 to 89 years across some 25 US areas. Clinical history reported by participants formed the basis on which cohorts were assigned. This sample is part of a study of blood T cell repertoires in COVID-19. In the original processing: Quantification of nucleated cells was approximated via reference gene primer amplification. Using immunoSEQ multiplex PCR, the repertoire was profiled, and TCRdb retains in-frame clones only, with some absent. The DNA was the basis for D and trimming; V, J and clone size are from that table. The repertoire holds approximately 160,000 clones, with 80% as singletons. This CDR3 is built from 15 residues. Trimming cost V 7 bases and J 6 bases, with 21 bases left between them. Looked up from germline, CDR1 is SGHDN and CDR2 is FVKESK.

The specimen was PBMCs or T cells enriched from blood (not recorded which). This chain joins TRBV14 and TRBJ1-1, with D perhaps matching TRBD1 (6 bases). This sequence was found in a man in his forties who had recovered from COVID-19. The CDR3 coding sequence is TGTGCCAGCACCCTAGGGGGTTATGTGGGCTCTGAAGCTTTCTTT. Translation: CASTLGGYVGSEAFF.